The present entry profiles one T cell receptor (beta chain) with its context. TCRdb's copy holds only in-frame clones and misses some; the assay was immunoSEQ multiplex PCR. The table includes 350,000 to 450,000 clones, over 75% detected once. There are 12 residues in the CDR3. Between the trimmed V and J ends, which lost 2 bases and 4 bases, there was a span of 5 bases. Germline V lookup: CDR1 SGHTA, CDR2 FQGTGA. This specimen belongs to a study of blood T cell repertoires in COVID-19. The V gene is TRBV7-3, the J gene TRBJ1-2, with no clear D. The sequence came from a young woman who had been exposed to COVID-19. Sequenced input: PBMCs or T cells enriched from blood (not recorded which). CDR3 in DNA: TGTGCCAGCAGCTTAGAGGGCTATGGCTACACCTTC. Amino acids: CASSLEGYGYTF.